This is a list of T cell receptor beta chains from one sample in a study of T cell responses to AZD1222 COVID-19 vaccine. Sequencing was performed with immunoSEQ multiplex PCR; in TCRdb, only in-frame clones are kept and a portion is missing. The data show 90,000 to 120,000 clones, about 94% seen once. The input for sequencing was peripheral blood, taken on day 0 of AZD1222 vaccination. The receptors derive from an adult in good health. Each CDR3 is given with its conserved first and last residue. The order of the fields is clone size, J gene, V gene, D gene, CDR3 DNA, CDR3 protein. A D gene is named only where the DNA matches it firmly. Expanded clones get a size class; other rows say once, few or many, or leave the size out.

clone size: -; J gene: TRBJ2-7; V gene: TRBV19; D gene: TRBD2; CDR3 DNA: TGTGCCAGTAGTCCCCTCGGCAGGGAGGGATTCTACGAGCAGTACTTC; CDR3 protein: CASSPLGREGFYEQYF
clone size: -; J gene: TRBJ2-1; V gene: TRBV10-3; D gene: TRBD2; CDR3 DNA: TGTGCCATCAGTGAGTCTAGCGGGAGCTCCTACAATGAGCAGTTCTTC; CDR3 protein: CAISESSGSSYNEQFF
clone size: -; J gene: TRBJ2-7; V gene: TRBV7-2; D gene: -; CDR3 DNA: TGTGCCAGCAGCTTAGGATGGGGGACCTACGAGCAGTACTTC; CDR3 protein: CASSLGWGTYEQYF
clone size: -; J gene: TRBJ2-3; V gene: TRBV5-1; D gene: -; CDR3 DNA: TGCGCCAGCAGCCTACCCGGGGGCCACACGACAGATACGCAGTATTTT; CDR3 protein: CASSLPGGHTTDTQYF
clone size: -; J gene: TRBJ1-2; V gene: TRBV7-9; D gene: -; CDR3 DNA: TGTGCCAGCACCAACCACCGGAGGTTTCAGTATGGCTACACCTTC; CDR3 protein: CASTNHRRFQYGYTF
clone size: -; J gene: TRBJ2-1; V gene: TRBV6-1; D gene: TRBD2; CDR3 DNA: TGTGCCAGCAGTGAAATGACTAGCGGGAGGGCCGGATATGGGAATGAGCAGTTCTTC; CDR3 protein: CASSEMTSGRAGYGNEQFF
clone size: few; J gene: TRBJ2-5; V gene: TRBV4-1; D gene: TRBD2; CDR3 DNA: TGCGCCAGCAGAGGGACTAGCGGCTCCTTGAGGGAGACCCAGTACTTC; CDR3 protein: CASRGTSGSLRETQYF
clone size: -; J gene: TRBJ2-7; V gene: TRBV28; D gene: -; CDR3 DNA: TGTGCCAGCAGCCGCAGGGTCCCTGGTTCGCACGAGCAGTACTTC; CDR3 protein: CASSRRVPGSHEQYF
clone size: -; J gene: TRBJ2-1; V gene: TRBV30; D gene: TRBD2; CDR3 DNA: TGTGCCTGGAGGTCGGGAGGGGGGTTCGACAATGAGCAGTTCTTC; CDR3 protein: CAWRSGGGFDNEQFF
clone size: -; J gene: TRBJ1-2; V gene: TRBV18; D gene: TRBD1; CDR3 DNA: TGTGCCAGCTCCGGGGACAGCTACTATGGCTACACCTTC; CDR3 protein: CASSGDSYYGYTF
clone size: -; J gene: TRBJ2-1; V gene: TRBV7-2; D gene: -; CDR3 DNA: TGTGCCAGCAGCGCGTACAGTCTATGGGGCCCCGGCACCTACAATGAGCAGTTCTTC; CDR3 protein: CASSAYSLWGPGTYNEQFF
clone size: few; J gene: TRBJ1-6; V gene: TRBV19; D gene: TRBD1; CDR3 DNA: TGTGCCAGTACTTCGTCGACAGGGCACAATTCACCCCTCCACTTT; CDR3 protein: CASTSSTGHNSPLHF
clone size: -; J gene: TRBJ2-2; V gene: TRBV5-1; D gene: -; CDR3 DNA: TGCGCCAGCAGCCCGGGGGCGGGAACCGGGGAGCTGTTTTTT; CDR3 protein: CASSPGAGTGELFF
clone size: -; J gene: TRBJ2-1; V gene: TRBV6-4; D gene: -; CDR3 DNA: TGTGCCAGCAGTGACTCCCTAAACAATGAGCAGTTCTTC; CDR3 protein: CASSDSLNNEQFF
clone size: -; J gene: TRBJ2-7; V gene: TRBV4-1; D gene: TRBD2; CDR3 DNA: TGCGCCAGCAGCCAAGATCGGTTACTAGCGGGAGGTTCCTACGAGCAGTACTTC; CDR3 protein: CASSQDRLLAGGSYEQYF
clone size: -; J gene: TRBJ2-7; V gene: TRBV6-5; D gene: -; CDR3 DNA: TGTGCCAGCAGTCAGCCACCGGGCGAGCAGTACTTC; CDR3 protein: CASSQPPGEQYF
clone size: -; J gene: TRBJ2-1; V gene: TRBV25-1; D gene: TRBD2; CDR3 DNA: TGTGCCAGCAGTGCGGCGGGAGAGCTGAATGAGCAGTTCTTC; CDR3 protein: CASSAAGELNEQFF
clone size: -; J gene: TRBJ1-4; V gene: TRBV7-2; D gene: -; CDR3 DNA: TGTGCCAGCAGCCTTGGACAGATTAATGAAAAACTGTTTTTT; CDR3 protein: CASSLGQINEKLFF
clone size: once; J gene: TRBJ1-2; V gene: TRBV7-9; D gene: -; CDR3 DNA: TGTGCCAGCAGCTTACGGAGATTGGGCGGAGCTTATGGCTACACCTTC; CDR3 protein: CASSLRRLGGAYGYTF
clone size: -; J gene: TRBJ2-1; V gene: TRBV19; D gene: -; CDR3 DNA: TGTGCCAGTAGTTTTCTACCGGGGAATGAGCAGTTCTTC; CDR3 protein: CASSFLPGNEQFF
clone size: few; J gene: TRBJ2-2; V gene: TRBV21-1; D gene: -; CDR3 DNA: TGTGCCAGCAGCTCGCGACAGGGAGCGAGTTTGGGCACCGGGGAGCTGTTTTTT; CDR3 protein: CASSSRQGASLGTGELFF
clone size: -; J gene: TRBJ1-5; V gene: TRBV6-1; D gene: TRBD1; CDR3 DNA: TGTGCCAGCAGTGGACTGGGACAGGGGAAAGGGGTCAATCAGCCCCAGCATTTT; CDR3 protein: CASSGLGQGKGVNQPQHF
clone size: -; J gene: TRBJ1-4; V gene: TRBV6-5; D gene: -; CDR3 DNA: TGTGCCAGCAGTTACAGGGGCGTTGACGAAAAACTGTTTTTT; CDR3 protein: CASSYRGVDEKLFF
clone size: -; J gene: TRBJ2-5; V gene: TRBV9; D gene: TRBD2; CDR3 DNA: TGTGCCAGCAGCGAACTAGCGGGAGAAGGGCTTATGGAGACCCAGTACTTC; CDR3 protein: CASSELAGEGLMETQYF
clone size: -; J gene: TRBJ2-7; V gene: TRBV6-5; D gene: TRBD2; CDR3 DNA: TGTGCCAGCAGTAATGGACTAGCGGTCTCCTACGAGCAGTACTTC; CDR3 protein: CASSNGLAVSYEQYF